Presented here are 27 T cell receptor beta chains from one specimen sequenced in a study of T cell repertoires in cytomegalovirus infection. Which antigens these TCRs recognize remains unknown. Each CDR3 protein is one row after TCRdb ran MiXCR on the reads. The sample gives approximately 730,000 distinct CDR3 sequences, 30% to 35% of which show up once; 15% to 20% is in the top ten. This sample comprised cultured PBMCs, obtained from culture after CMV antigen stimulation. The receptor source for this set is a human donor in good health (CMV status not recorded). Some clones in this sample may be carry-over from other donors' samples.

The chain uses TRBV12-3 or TRBV12-4 and TRBJ2-2; weak D call: TRBD1 (5 bases). The germline V and J ends were trimmed by 4 bases and 5 bases, with 11 bases remaining between them. CDR3 length: 14 amino acids. CDR3 sequence reads: CASSSRARTGELFF. Here the CDR3 DNA reads TGTGCCAGCAGTTCCAGGGCGCGTACCGGGGAGCTGTTTTTT.

The chain joins TRBV7-2 to TRBJ2-5; D may be TRBD2 (5 bases). With 0 bases removed from V and 7 bases from J, the gap between germline ends came to 9 bases. Germline V gives CDR1 SGHTA, CDR2 FQGNSA. The CDR3 loop spans 13 amino acids. CDR3 region: CASSLAGAGTQYF. The CDR3 DNA sequence: TGTGCCAGCAGCTTAGCGGGAGCAGGGACCCAGTACTTC.

V gene TRBV7-3 combines with J gene TRBJ1-2; 10 bases are shared with TRBD1. Per germline, CDR1 SGHTA and CDR2 FQGTGA. V was pared by 5 bases and J by 8 bases, with 8 bases of the junction left unmatched. This CDR3 is 14 amino acids long. CDR3 coding DNA: TGTGCCAGCAGCGACCGGGGACAGGGGAGAGGCTACACCTTC. Protein: CASSDRGQGRGYTF.

CDR3 sequence: CSAPRLAVYNEQFF. Written as DNA, the CDR3 is TGCAGTGCTCCTCGACTAGCGGTATACAATGAGCAGTTCTTC. The chain is built from TRBV20-1 and TRBJ2-1; 9 bases are shared with TRBD2. Germline CDR1 DFQATT, CDR2 SNEGSKA (reference sequence). The CDR3 totals 14 residues. Losses at the gene ends were 5 bases for V and 4 bases for J; bases not matched to a gene: 6.

This clonotype showed up many times. The rearrangement links TRBV7-2 to TRBJ2-5; D is possibly TRBD2 (5 bases). V gave up 8 bases and J gave up 7 bases, with 17 bases separating them. From germline, CDR1 is SGHTA and CDR2 FQGNSA. The CDR3 is 13 residues long. Written as DNA, the CDR3 is TGTGCCAGCTCTGGGGAGCGTAGGAGGACCCAGTACTTC. Its protein product is CASSGERRRTQYF.

This rearrangement joins TRBV20-1 to TRBJ2-5, with a weak D call TRBD2 (5 bases). The V end lost 1 base, the J end lost 0 bases, and 6 bases lay between the germline ends. The CDR3 has 13 residues. From germline, CDR1 is DFQATT and CDR2 SNEGSKA (reference sequence). The CDR3 protein is CSARGADQETQYF. The CDR3 bases are TGCAGTGCTAGAGGAGCGGACCAAGAGACCCAGTACTTC.

The chain recombines TRBV6-5 with TRBJ2-3; 9 bases fit TRBD1. This CDR3 is 18 amino acids long. The V gene's germline CDR1 is MNHEY and CDR2 SVGAGI. Germline trimming cut 6 bases from V and 3 bases from J; bases unmatched to any gene: 16. In DNA, the CDR3 is TGTGCCAGCAGCTGTCCTAGACAGGGGGAAGTGTTGACAGATACGCAGTATTTT. It is translated as CASSCPRQGEVLTDTQYF.

This chain connects TRBV19 to TRBJ2-1, with D perhaps matching TRBD1 (5 bases). The germline gives CDR1 LNHDA, CDR2 SQIVND (reference sequence). CDR3 size: 13 residues. Trimming took off 4 bases at V and 6 bases at J, with 10 bases between the two ends. The CDR3 sequence is CASSTPGRNEQFF. The DNA of the CDR3 is TGTGCCAGTAGTACCCCAGGGCGCAATGAGCAGTTCTTC.

This clonotype came up many times. The chain is built from TRBV7-9 and TRBJ2-7; D is uncertain. This CDR3 spans 14 amino acids. V lost 1 base and J lost 2, with 9 bases in between. Germline-derived CDR1 and CDR2 are SEHNR and FQNEAQ (reference sequence). CDR3 amino acids: CASSLGERAYEQYF. Written as DNA, the CDR3 is TGTGCCAGCAGCTTAGGCGAAAGGGCCTACGAGCAGTACTTC.

CDR3 protein: CSADTLRDEQFF. CDR3 sequence (DNA): TGCAGTGCCGACACGCTCCGGGATGAGCAGTTCTTC. The chain employs TRBV20-1 and TRBJ2-1; D gene uncertain. Trimming pared 6 bases from V and 8 bases from J, leaving 14 bases between. CDR1 is DFQATT, CDR2 SNEGSKA, per germline (reference sequence). The length of the CDR3 is 12 residues.

The rearrangement joins TRBV6-5 to TRBJ1-3; D may be TRBD1 (6 bases). Trimming took off 4 bases at V and 0 bases at J, with 16 bases between the two ends. The CDR3 is 17 residues long. The germline CDR1 and CDR2 sequences are MNHEY and SVGAGI. The CDR3: CASSSWGRTDSGNTIYF. In DNA form, the CDR3 reads TGTGCCAGCAGTTCTTGGGGCAGGACAGACTCTGGAAACACCATATATTTT.

This clonotype was observed at least ten times. The chain carries TRBV6-1 and TRBJ1-3, with D possibly TRBD1 on 6 matching bases. The germline V gene encodes CDR1 MNHNS and CDR2 SASEGT. V dropped 6 bases and J dropped 2 bases, with 8 bases sitting between them. This CDR3 contains 13 residues. The CDR3 loop reads CASSSGAGNTIYF. DNA for the CDR3: TGTGCCAGCAGCTCAGGGGCTGGAAACACCATATATTTT.

This clonotype has ten or more counts. The chain recombines TRBV7-2 with TRBJ2-7; D uncertain. CDR1 SGHTA and CDR2 FQGNSA come from the germline V gene. The CDR3 runs 11 residues. Trimming shortened V by 5 bases and J by 6 bases, and 8 bases separated the two germline ends. The CDR3 reads CASSMYSEQYF. The CDR3 bases are TGTGCCAGCAGCATGTACTCCGAGCAGTACTTC.

The V call is TRBV5-5, the J call TRBJ2-3; tentative D call: TRBD1 (6 bases). This CDR3 has 16 amino acids. V dropped 4 bases and J dropped 2 bases, with 17 bases sitting between them. Per the germline V gene, CDR1 is SGHKS and CDR2 is YYEKEE (reference sequence). The CDR3: CASSPTAGVITDTQYF. The CDR3 DNA is TGTGCCAGCAGCCCGACCGCAGGGGTTATCACAGATACGCAGTATTTT.

The V and J genes are TRBV24-1 and TRBJ1-2; D gene uncertain. This CDR3 is 12 amino acids long. V dropped 3 bases and J dropped 7 bases, with 8 bases sitting between them. Germline V lookup: CDR1 KGHDR, CDR2 SFDVKD. This CDR3 reads CATSDPFGGYTF. In DNA form, the CDR3 reads TGTGCCACCAGTGATCCGTTTGGTGGCTACACCTTC.

This clonotype was detected ten times or more. The chain recombines TRBV7-2 with TRBJ2-1; D not resolved. The V and J ends lost 1 base and 8 bases respectively, with 9 bases between them. The CDR3 is 13 residues long. Germline V gene sequence: CDR1 SGHTA, CDR2 FQGNSA. The DNA for the CDR3 is TGTGCCAGCAGCTTAGGTCCAGCCTATGAGCAGTTCTTC. This gives the protein CASSLGPAYEQFF. Filled out from reference TRBV7-2 and TRBJ2-1, the complete variable domain reads GAGVSQSPSNKVTEKGKDVELRCDPISGHTALYWYRQSLGQGLEFLIYFQGNSAPDKSGLPSDRFSAERTGGSVSTLTIQRTQQEDSAVYLCASSLGPAYEQFFGPGTRLTVL.

V gene TRBV4-2 combines with J gene TRBJ1-4; 11 bases agree with TRBD1. The CDR3 runs 16 residues. The germline V gene has CDR1 LGHNA and CDR2 YNFKEQ. Trimming took 0 bases from V and 8 from J; bases not matched to a gene: 5. As DNA, the CDR3 is TGTGCCAGCAGCCAAGATACGGGGACAGGGGGGGAAAAACTGTTTTTT. Protein product: CASSQDTGTGGEKLFF.

The table lists this clonotype with a few counts. The chain has TRBV7-9 and TRBJ2-7; D might be TRBD2 (5 bases). The ends were cut back, 2 bases at V and 2 bases at J, with 10 bases in the middle. Germline loops: CDR1 SEHNR, CDR2 FQNEAQ (reference sequence). This CDR3 spans 14 amino acids. CDR3 DNA sequence: TGTGCCAGCAGCTTAAGGGAGACTCCCTACGAGCAGTACTTC. This sequence encodes CASSLRETPYEQYF.

This clonotype occurred many times. CDR3 amino acids: CASSLAGQGVAPQHF. CDR3 bases: TGTGCCAGCAGCTTAGCGGGGCAGGGGGTCGCGCCCCAGCATTTT. The V call is TRBV7-2, the J call TRBJ1-5, with 7 bases fitting TRBD1. Germline V gives CDR1 SGHTA, CDR2 FQGNSA. J gave up 9 bases and V 0 bases, and 8 bases lay outside the gene matches. The CDR3 consists of 15 residues.

This chain joins TRBV20-1 and TRBJ1-1, with 7 bases lining up with TRBD1. Germline CDR1 reads DFQATT; CDR2 reads SNEGSKA (reference sequence). V lost 6 bases to trimming and J lost 1 base; unmatched junction nucleotides: 8. The CDR3 consists of 14 residues. DNA for the CDR3: TGCAGTGCAAGACAGGGTACGAGGAACACTGAAGCTTTCTTT. It specifies CSARQGTRNTEAFF.

This chain uses TRBV20-1 with TRBJ1-2, with D tentatively TRBD1 (5 bases). The V end lost 6 bases, the J end lost 8 bases, and 16 bases lay between the germline ends. Germline CDR1 is DFQATT and CDR2 is SNEGSKA (reference sequence). This CDR3 comprises 12 residues. Written as DNA, the CDR3 is TGCAGTGCCAAACAGGCCTCCGGGGGCTACACCTTC. Translating gives CSAKQASGGYTF.

The CDR3, as DNA: TGCAGTGCTAGAGTCTGGGGGCTTGATGAAAAACTGTTTTTT. It specifies CSARVWGLDEKLFF. The rearrangement links TRBV20-1 to TRBJ1-4; weak D call: TRBD1 (6 bases). Trimming cost V 1 base and J 6 bases, with 12 bases left between them. CDR3 size: 14 residues. The germline V gene encodes CDR1 DFQATT and CDR2 SNEGSKA (reference sequence).

The chain carries TRBV7-2 and TRBJ2-1, with 7 positions matching TRBD1. This CDR3 is built from 15 residues. The germline gives CDR1 SGHTA, CDR2 FQGNSA. Losses at the gene ends were 5 bases for V and 5 bases for J; bases not matched to a gene: 9. The CDR3 loop is CASSRDRVGHNEQFF. The CDR3 nucleotides are TGTGCCAGCAGCCGAGACAGGGTAGGCCACAATGAGCAGTTCTTC. The entire variable domain, with the rest obtained from reference TRBV7-2 and TRBJ2-1, is as follows: GAGVSQSPSNKVTEKGKDVELRCDPISGHTALYWYRQSLGQGLEFLIYFQGNSAPDKSGLPSDRFSAERTGGSVSTLTIQRTQQEDSAVYLCASSRDRVGHNEQFFGPGTRLTVL.

Note on this clonotype: Possible read error: a much larger clone is one base away. The chain combines TRBV11-2 with TRBJ1-2; D possibly corresponds to TRBD1 (6 bases). Germline lookup yields CDR1 SGHAT and CDR2 FQNNGV. V was pared by 4 bases and J by 4 bases, with 13 bases between. CDR3 length: 14 amino acids. CDR3 bases: TGTGCCAGCAGCTCCGGGACAAGCAGCTATGGCTACACCTTC. Amino acids: CASSSGTSSYGYTF.

J is TRBJ2-3 and V is TRBV11-3, with 10 bases fitting TRBD2. The CDR3 totals 15 residues. Germline CDR1 is SGHNT and CDR2 is YENEEA. Losses at the gene ends were 5 bases for V and 6 bases for J; bases not matched to a gene: 8. The CDR3 here is CASSQGLAGDDTQYF. The CDR3 bases are TGTGCCAGCAGCCAGGGGCTAGCGGGGGATGATACGCAGTATTTT.

This clonotype was seen more than once but under ten times. V gene TRBV19 combines with J gene TRBJ1-1; a weak D match, TRBD1 (6 bases). Deletions cut 9 bases from V and 3 bases from J, with 14 bases between. In germline, CDR1 is LNHDA, CDR2 SQIVND (reference sequence). This CDR3 spans 13 amino acids. In DNA, the CDR3 is TGTGCCAGCGGACAGAGGGGATACACTGAAGCTTTCTTT. Protein: CASGQRGYTEAFF.

This clonotype showed up just a few times. The V gene is TRBV7-2, the J gene TRBJ1-1, with D maybe TRBD1 (5 bases). The CDR3 covers 17 residues. V lost 2 bases and J 3 bases, leaving 19 bases between the germline ends. Germline V lookup: CDR1 SGHTA, CDR2 FQGNSA. As DNA, the CDR3 is TGTGCCAGCAGCTTAAGGAGGAGCAGGGATTGGGACACTGAAGCTTTCTTT. This gives the protein CASSLRRSRDWDTEAFF.